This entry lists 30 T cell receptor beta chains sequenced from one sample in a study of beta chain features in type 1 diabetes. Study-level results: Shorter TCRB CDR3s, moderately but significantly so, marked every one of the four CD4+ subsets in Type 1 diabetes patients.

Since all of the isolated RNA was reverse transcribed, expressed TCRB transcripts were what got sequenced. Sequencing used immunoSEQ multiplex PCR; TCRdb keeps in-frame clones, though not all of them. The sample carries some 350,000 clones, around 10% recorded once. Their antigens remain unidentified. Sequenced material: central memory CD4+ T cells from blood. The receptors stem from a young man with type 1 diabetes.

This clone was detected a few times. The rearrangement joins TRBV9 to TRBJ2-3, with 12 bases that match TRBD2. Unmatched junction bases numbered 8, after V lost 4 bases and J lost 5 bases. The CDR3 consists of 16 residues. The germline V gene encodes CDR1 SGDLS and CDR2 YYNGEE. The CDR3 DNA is TGTGCCAGCAGCTCGACTAGCGGGGGAAGAGGAGATACGCAGTATTTT. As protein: CASSSTSGGRGDTQYF.

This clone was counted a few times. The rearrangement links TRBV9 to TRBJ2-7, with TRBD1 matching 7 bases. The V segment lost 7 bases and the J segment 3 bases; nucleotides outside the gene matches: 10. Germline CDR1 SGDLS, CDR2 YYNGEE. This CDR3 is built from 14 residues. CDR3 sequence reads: CASSPPGTVYEQYF. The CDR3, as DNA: TGTGCCAGCTCACCACCCGGGACAGTCTACGAGCAGTACTTC.

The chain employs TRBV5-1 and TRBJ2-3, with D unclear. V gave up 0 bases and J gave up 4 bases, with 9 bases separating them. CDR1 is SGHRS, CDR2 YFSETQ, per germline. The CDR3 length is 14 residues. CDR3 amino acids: CASSLAVPPDTQYF. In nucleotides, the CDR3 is TGCGCCAGCAGCTTGGCCGTCCCCCCAGATACGCAGTATTTT.

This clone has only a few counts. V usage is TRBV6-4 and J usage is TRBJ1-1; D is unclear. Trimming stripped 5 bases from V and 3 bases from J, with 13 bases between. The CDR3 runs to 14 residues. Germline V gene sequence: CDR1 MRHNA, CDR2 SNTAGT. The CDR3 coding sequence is TGTGCCAGCAGTAAAACCGTGAGGGACACTGAAGCTTTCTTT. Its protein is CASSKTVRDTEAFF.

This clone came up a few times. CDR3 coding DNA: TGTGCCAGCAGCTCTGTCGGTCCAAATCAGCCCCAGCATTTT. This translates into CASSSVGPNQPQHF. The chain employs TRBV6-5 and TRBJ1-5; D call uncertain. The germline V gene has CDR1 MNHEY and CDR2 SVGAGI. V lost 6 bases and J lost 4, with 13 bases in between. CDR3 length: 14 residues.

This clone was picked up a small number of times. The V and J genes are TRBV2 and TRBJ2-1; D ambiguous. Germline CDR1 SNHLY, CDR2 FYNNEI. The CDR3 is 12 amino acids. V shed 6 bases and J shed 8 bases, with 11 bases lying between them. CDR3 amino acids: CASSLDFHEQFF. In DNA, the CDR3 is TGTGCCAGCAGCCTTGACTTCCATGAGCAGTTCTTC. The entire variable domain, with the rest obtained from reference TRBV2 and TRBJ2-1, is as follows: EPEVTQTPSHQVTQMGQEVILRCVPISNHLYFYWYRQILGQKVEFLVSFYNNEISEKSEIFDDQFSVERPDGSNFTLKIRSTKLEDSAMYFCASSLDFHEQFFGPGTRLTVL.

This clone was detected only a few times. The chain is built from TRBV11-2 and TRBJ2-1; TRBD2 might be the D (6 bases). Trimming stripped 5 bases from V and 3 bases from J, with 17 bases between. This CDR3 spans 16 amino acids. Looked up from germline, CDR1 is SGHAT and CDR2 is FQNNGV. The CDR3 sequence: CASSTRTGDLYNEQFF. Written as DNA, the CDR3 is TGTGCCAGCAGCACTCGAACGGGAGACCTCTACAATGAGCAGTTCTTC.

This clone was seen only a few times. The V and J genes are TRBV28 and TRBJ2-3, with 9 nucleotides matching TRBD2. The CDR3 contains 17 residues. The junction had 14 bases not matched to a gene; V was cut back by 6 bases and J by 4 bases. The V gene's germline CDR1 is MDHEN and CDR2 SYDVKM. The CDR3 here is CASRGGMGLAISDTQYF. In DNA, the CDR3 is TGTGCCAGCAGGGGGGGTATGGGACTAGCAATCTCAGATACGCAGTATTTT. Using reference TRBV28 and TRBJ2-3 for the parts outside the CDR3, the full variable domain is DVKVTQSSRYLVKRTGEKVFLECVQDMDHENMFWYRQDPGLGLRLIYFSYDVKMKEKGDIPEGYSVSREKKERFSLILESASTNQTSMYLCASRGGMGLAISDTQYFGPGTRLTVL.

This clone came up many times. CDR3 loop: CASSNPPHQYNSPLHF. DNA of the CDR3: TGTGCCAGCAGCAACCCGCCCCATCAGTATAATTCACCCCTCCACTTT. The chain joins TRBV21-1 to TRBJ1-6; the table's TRBD1 call for D was not verified on the DNA. TRBV21-1 is tagged as a pseudogene. The CDR3 has 16 amino acids.

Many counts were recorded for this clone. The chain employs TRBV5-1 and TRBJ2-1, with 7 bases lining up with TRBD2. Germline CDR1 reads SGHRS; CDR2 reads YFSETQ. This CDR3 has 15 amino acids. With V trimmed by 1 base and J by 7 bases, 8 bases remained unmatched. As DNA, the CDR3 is TGCGCCAGCAGCTTGATCCTAACGGGAGGAAATGAGCAGTTCTTC. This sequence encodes CASSLILTGGNEQFF.

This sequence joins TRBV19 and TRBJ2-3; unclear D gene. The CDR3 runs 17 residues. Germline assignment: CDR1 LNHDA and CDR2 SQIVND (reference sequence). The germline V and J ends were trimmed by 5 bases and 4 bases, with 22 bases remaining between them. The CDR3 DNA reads TGTGCCAGTAGTCCCTGGTCGAAATTCTGGCTGGCAGATACGCAGTATTTT. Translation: CASSPWSKFWLADTQYF.

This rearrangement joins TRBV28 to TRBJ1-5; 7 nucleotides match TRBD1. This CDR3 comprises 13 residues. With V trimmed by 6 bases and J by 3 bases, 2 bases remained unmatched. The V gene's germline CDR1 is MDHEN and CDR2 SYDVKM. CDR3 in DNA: TGTGCCAGCAGACAGGGGTTCAATCAGCCCCAGCATTTT. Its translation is CASRQGFNQPQHF.

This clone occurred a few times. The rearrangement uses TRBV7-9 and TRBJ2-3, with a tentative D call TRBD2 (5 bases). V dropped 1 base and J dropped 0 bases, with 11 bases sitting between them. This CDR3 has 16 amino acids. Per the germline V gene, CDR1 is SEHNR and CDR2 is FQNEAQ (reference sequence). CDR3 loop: CASSLDDYPSTDTQYF. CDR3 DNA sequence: TGTGCCAGCAGCTTAGACGACTACCCCAGCACAGATACGCAGTATTTT.

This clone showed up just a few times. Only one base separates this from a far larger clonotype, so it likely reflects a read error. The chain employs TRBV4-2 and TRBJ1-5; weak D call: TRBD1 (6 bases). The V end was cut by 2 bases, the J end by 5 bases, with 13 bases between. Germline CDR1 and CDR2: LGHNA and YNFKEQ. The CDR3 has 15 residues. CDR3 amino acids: CASSQRTDRYQPQHF. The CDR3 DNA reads TGTGCCAGCAGCCAACGTACGGACAGATATCAGCCCCAGCATTTT.

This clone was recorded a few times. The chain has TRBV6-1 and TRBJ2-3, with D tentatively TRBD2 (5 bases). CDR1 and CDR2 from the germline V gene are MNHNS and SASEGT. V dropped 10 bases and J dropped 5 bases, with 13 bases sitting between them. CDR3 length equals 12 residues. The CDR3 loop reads CATRTEGDTQYF. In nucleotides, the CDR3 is TGTGCCACCCGGACTGAAGGAGATACGCAGTATTTT.

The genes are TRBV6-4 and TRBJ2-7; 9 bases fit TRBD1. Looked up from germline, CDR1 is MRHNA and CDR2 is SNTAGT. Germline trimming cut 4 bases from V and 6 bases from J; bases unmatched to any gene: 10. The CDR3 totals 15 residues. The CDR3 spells CASSVLPGQGVEQYF. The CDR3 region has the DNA TGTGCCAGCAGTGTCCTTCCGGGACAGGGAGTCGAGCAGTACTTC.

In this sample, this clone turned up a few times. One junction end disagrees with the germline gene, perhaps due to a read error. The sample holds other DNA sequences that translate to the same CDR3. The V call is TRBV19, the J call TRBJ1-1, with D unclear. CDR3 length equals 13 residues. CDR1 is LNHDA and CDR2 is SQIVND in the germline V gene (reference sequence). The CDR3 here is CASSIEGDTEAFF. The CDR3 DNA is TGTGCCAGTAGTATAGAGGGAGACACTGAGGCTTTCTTT.

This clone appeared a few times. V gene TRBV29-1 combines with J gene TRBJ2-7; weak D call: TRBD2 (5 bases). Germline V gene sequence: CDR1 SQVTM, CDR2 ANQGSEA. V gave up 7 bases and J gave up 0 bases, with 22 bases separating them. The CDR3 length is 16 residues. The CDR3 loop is CSGIYGNSISSYEQYF. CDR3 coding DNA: TGCAGCGGCATATACGGGAACAGCATCAGCTCCTACGAGCAGTACTTC.

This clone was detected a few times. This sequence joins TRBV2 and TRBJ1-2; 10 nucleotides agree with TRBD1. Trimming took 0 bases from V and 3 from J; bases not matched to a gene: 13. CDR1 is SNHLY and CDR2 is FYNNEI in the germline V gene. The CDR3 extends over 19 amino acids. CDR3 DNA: TGTGCCAGCAGTGAAGCTGGATGGGGAACCGGGACAGGGGACTATGGCTACACCTTC. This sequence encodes CASSEAGWGTGTGDYGYTF.

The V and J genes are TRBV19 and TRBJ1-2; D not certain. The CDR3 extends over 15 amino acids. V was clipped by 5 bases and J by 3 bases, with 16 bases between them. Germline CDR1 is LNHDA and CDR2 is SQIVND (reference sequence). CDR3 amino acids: CASSPNEVGDYGYTF. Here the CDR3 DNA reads TGTGCCAGTAGTCCCAATGAAGTGGGAGACTATGGCTACACCTTC. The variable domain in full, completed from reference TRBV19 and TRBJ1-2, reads DGGITQSPKYLFRKEGQNVTLSCEQNLNHDAMYWYRQDPGQGLRLIYYSQIVNDFQKGDIAEGYSVSREKKESFPLTVTSAQKNPTAFYLCASSPNEVGDYGYTFGSGTRLTVV.

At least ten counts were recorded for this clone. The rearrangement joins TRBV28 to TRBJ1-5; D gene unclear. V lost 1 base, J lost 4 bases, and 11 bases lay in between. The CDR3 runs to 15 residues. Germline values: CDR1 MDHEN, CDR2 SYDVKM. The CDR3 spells CASSLYPPQNQPQHF. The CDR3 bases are TGTGCCAGCAGTTTATACCCCCCGCAGAATCAGCCCCAGCATTTT.

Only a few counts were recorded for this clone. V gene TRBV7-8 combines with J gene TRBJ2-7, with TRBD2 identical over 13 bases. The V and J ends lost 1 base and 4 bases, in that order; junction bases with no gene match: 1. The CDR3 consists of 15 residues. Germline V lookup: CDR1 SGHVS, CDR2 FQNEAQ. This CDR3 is CASSLVTSGGYEQYF. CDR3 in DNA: TGTGCCAGCAGCTTAGTGACTAGCGGGGGGTACGAGCAGTACTTC.

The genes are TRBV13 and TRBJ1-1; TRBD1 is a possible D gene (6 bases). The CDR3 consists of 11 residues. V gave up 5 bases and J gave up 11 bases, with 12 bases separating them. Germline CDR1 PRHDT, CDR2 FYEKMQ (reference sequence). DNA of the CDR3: TGTGCCAGCAGCCTCAGGGGACGGGCTTTCTTT. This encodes CASSLRGRAFF.

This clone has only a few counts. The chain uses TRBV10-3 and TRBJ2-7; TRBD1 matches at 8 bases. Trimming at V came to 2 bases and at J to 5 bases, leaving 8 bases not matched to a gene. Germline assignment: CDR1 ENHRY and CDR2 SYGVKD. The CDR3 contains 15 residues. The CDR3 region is CAISEVTGAGHEQYF. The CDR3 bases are TGTGCCATCAGTGAGGTGACAGGGGCAGGCCACGAGCAGTACTTC.

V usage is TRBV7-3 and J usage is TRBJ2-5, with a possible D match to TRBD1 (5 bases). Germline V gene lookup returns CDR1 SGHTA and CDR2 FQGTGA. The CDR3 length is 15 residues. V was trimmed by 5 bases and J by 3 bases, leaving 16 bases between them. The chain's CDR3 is CASSQGRRNEETQYF. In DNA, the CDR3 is TGTGCCAGCAGCCAGGGAAGACGTAACGAAGAGACCCAGTACTTC. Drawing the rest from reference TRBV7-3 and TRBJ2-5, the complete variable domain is GAGVSQTPSNKVTEKGKYVELRCDPISGHTALYWYRQSLGQGPEFLIYFQGTGAADDSGLPNDRFFAVRPEGSVSTLKIQRTERGDSAVYLCASSQGRRNEETQYFGPGTRLLVL.

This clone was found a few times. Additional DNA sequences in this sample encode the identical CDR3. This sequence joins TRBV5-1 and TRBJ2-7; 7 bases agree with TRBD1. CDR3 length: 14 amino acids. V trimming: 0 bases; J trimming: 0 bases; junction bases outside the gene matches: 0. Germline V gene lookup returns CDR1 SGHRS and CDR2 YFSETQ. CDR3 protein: CASSLGQGSYEQYF. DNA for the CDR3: TGCGCCAGCAGCTTGGGACAGGGCTCCTACGAGCAGTACTTC.

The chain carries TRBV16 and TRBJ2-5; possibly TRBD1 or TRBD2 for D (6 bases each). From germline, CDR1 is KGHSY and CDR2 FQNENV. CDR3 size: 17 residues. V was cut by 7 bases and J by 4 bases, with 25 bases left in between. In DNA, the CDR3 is TGTGCCAGCAAATCACGAGGGGGGACACTCATCGCAGAGACCCAGTACTTC. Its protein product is CASKSRGGTLIAETQYF.

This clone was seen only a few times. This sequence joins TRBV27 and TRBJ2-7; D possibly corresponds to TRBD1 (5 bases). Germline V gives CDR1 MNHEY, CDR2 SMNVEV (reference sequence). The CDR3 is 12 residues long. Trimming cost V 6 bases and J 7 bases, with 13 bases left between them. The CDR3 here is CASRLPAGEQYF. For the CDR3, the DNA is TGTGCCAGCAGATTACCAGCAGGGGAGCAGTACTTC.

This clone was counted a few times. This CDR3 reads CASSRDSSTDTQYF. The CDR3 coding sequence is TGCGCCAGCAGCCGGGACAGTAGCACAGATACGCAGTATTTT. This chain joins TRBV5-1 and TRBJ2-3, with 7 bases aligning to TRBD1. Germline V gene data show CDR1 as SGHRS and CDR2 as YFSETQ. Trimming at V came to 4 bases and at J to 0 bases, leaving 2 bases not matched to a gene. This CDR3 spans 14 amino acids.

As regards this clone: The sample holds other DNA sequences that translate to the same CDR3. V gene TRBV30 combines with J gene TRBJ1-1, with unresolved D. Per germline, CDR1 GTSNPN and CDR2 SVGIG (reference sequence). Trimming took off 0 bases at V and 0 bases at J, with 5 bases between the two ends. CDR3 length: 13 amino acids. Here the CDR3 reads CAWSVGLNTEAFF. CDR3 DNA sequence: TGTGCCTGGAGTGTAGGACTGAACACTGAAGCTTTCTTT.